What follows describes a single TCR beta chain. The antigen is unknown. These data come from a study of beta chain features in type 1 diabetes. Findings and caveats of the study: When cDNA is sequenced, cells with high TCR expression could be over-represented. PCR might show a preference for shorter templates, equally across patients and controls. Shorter TCRB CDR3s, moderately but significantly so, were found in Type 1 diabetes patients in all four CD4+ subsets.

The study reverse transcribed the entire isolated RNA, so it sequenced expressed TCRB transcripts. Using immunoSEQ multiplex PCR, the repertoire was profiled, and TCRdb retains in-frame clones only, with some absent. The sample lists around 190,000 clones, around 13% occurring once. The sequencing input was central memory CD4+ T cells from blood. This receptor was obtained from a woman younger than 30 in good health.

CDR3 sequence: CASSVNTGELFF. CDR3 coding DNA: TGTGCCAGCAGTGTAAACACCGGGGAGCTGTTTTTT. J is TRBJ2-2 and V is TRBV27; no reliable D call. Trimming cost V 5 bases and J 2 bases, with 3 bases left between them. From germline, CDR1 is MNHEY and CDR2 SMNVEV (reference sequence). The CDR3 length is 12 residues.